The sample holds a few counts of the clone carrying this TCR beta chain. CDR1 and CDR2 from the germline V gene are MRHNA and SNTAGT. The CDR3 is 16 residues long. Trimming removed 6 bases from V and 5 bases from J; junction bases left unmatched: 11. The PCR used 60 Vbeta and 13 Jbeta primers. Here immunoSEQ multiplex PCR was the method, and the copy in TCRdb shows in-frame clones only, minus some. The sample holds around 97,000 clones, roughly a tenth seen once. These data are taken from a study of cytomegalovirus exposure and HLA in healthy donors. V and J are TRBV6-4 and TRBJ2-1, with 9 bases matching TRBD2. This sequence was found in a man aged 50-60 years in good health and CMV-seropositive. Input material: PBMCs. CDR3 in DNA: TGTGCCAGCAGCCAGTTGGCAGCGGGAGGCCACAATGAGCAGTTCTTC. It is translated as CASSQLAAGGHNEQFF.